Reported below is one T cell receptor (beta chain). This could be a read error, since a much larger clone is one nucleotide away. TCRdb re-analysed the reads in MiXCR, keeping a single row per CDR3 protein. This table holds about 490,000 distinct CDR3 sequences, 26% found once. The data were taken from a study of T cell repertoires in cytomegalovirus infection. Study-level information: It can be stated that public TCR beta signatures indicated CMV infection as well as a matching HLA type.

The CDR3 sequence is 14 residues long. The germline V gene has CDR1 SGHTA and CDR2 FQGNSA. The V gene is TRBV7-2, the J gene TRBJ2-7, with 8 bases fitting TRBD1. This TCR was sampled from a human donor in good health (CMV status not recorded). Some clones in this sample may be carry-over from other donors' samples. The sequenced sample consisted of PBMCs. CDR3: CVSSFGTGTYEQYF. CDR3 sequence (DNA): TGTGTCAGCAGCTTCGGGACAGGAACCTACGAGCAGTACTTC.